One and the same sample provided the 26 T cell receptor beta chains below, sequenced in a study of T cells expressing NK-cell markers. Reprocessing the 5' RACE reads, TCRdb reports a single entry for every CDR3 protein and omits DNA. This listing includes about 540,000 distinct CDR3 sequences. The sequencing sample was made of blood T cells: a sorted CD56 or NKG2C T cell subset, CD4+ or CD8+ T cells, or bulk PBMC T cells (not recorded which). These receptors were taken from a man younger than 35 in good health.

The chain couples TRBV5-1 to TRBJ2-1. The CDR3 extends over 12 amino acids. The germline CDR1 and CDR2 sequences are SGHRS and YFSETQ. The chain's CDR3 is CASSLGISEQFF. Drawing the rest from reference TRBV5-1 and TRBJ2-1, the complete variable domain is KAGVTQTPRYLIKTRGQQVTLSCSPISGHRSVSWYQQTPGQGLQFLFEYFSETQRNKGNFPGRFSGRQFSNSRSEMNVSTLELGDSALYLCASSLGISEQFFGPGTRLTVL.

This sequence joins TRBV29-1 and TRBJ2-1; TCRdb reports TRBD2, a call that lacks DNA to check it against. Germline CDR1 SQVTM, CDR2 ANQGSEA. This CDR3 region has 15 residues. CDR3 sequence reads: CSANGRAGFNNEQFF.

The chain links TRBV6-1 to TRBJ1-5; TCRdb indicates TRBD1, and absent DNA this call remains unverified. Germline CDR1 MNHNS, CDR2 SASEGT. CDR3 length: 16 amino acids. CDR3: CASRPRRADSNQPQHF.

This sequence joins TRBV10-2 and TRBJ2-7; TCRdb indicates TRBD2, and absent DNA this call remains unverified. The CDR3 totals 15 residues. Germline-derived CDR1 and CDR2 are WSHSY and SAAADI. The CDR3 here is CASSVASGNIYEQYF.

The chain couples TRBV7-9 to TRBJ2-1. Germline CDR1 and CDR2: SEHNR and FQNEAQ (reference sequence). The CDR3 is 12 amino acids. The CDR3 is CASSSFTDEQFF.

This chain connects TRBV2 to TRBJ2-1; as DNA is missing, the TRBD1 call by TCRdb cannot be tested. CDR3 length equals 14 residues. Germline CDR1 SNHLY, CDR2 FYNNEI. CDR3 protein: CASSWQAAYNEQFF.

The V call is TRBV9, the J call TRBJ2-1; TCRdb picks TRBD2, but there is no DNA to check that call. CDR3 length: 14 residues. Germline loops: CDR1 SGDLS, CDR2 YYNGEE. CDR3 sequence reads: CASSGELGYNEQFF.

The V gene is TRBV2, the J gene TRBJ1-4; the D call from TCRdb, TRBD1, cannot be confirmed without DNA. This CDR3 has 14 amino acids. CDR1 and CDR2 from the germline V gene are SNHLY and FYNNEI. The CDR3: CASSRDNSNEKLFF.

The rearrangement uses TRBV10-3 and TRBJ2-2; the D call of TRBD1 rests on TCRdb alone, since no DNA is present to check it. CDR3 length: 15 amino acids. Looked up from germline, CDR1 is ENHRY and CDR2 is SYGVKD. Here the CDR3 reads CAISRGRGDTGELFF.

The rearrangement joins TRBV29-1 to TRBJ1-4; TCRdb names TRBD1, which stays unverified in the absence of DNA. This CDR3 contains 15 residues. The germline CDR1 and CDR2 sequences are SQVTM and ANQGSEA. Here the CDR3 reads CSVSLATGTNEKLFF.

The chain is built from TRBV7-2 and TRBJ2-1. This CDR3 has 12 residues. CDR1 is SGHTA and CDR2 is FQGNSA in the germline V gene. This chain's CDR3 is CASSFPYLEQFF.

This rearrangement joins TRBV5-6 to TRBJ2-1; the TRBD2 assignment by TCRdb is unverifiable without DNA. CDR3 length: 15 amino acids. CDR1 SGHDT and CDR2 YYEEEE come from the germline V gene. CDR3 region: CASSFPSGPYNEQFF.

This rearrangement joins TRBV20-1 to TRBJ2-1. CDR3 length: 16 residues. Germline V gene sequence: CDR1 DFQATT, CDR2 SNEGSKA (reference sequence). CDR3 in amino acids: CSARRSETERYNEQFF.

The rearrangement joins TRBV15 to TRBJ2-5; there is no DNA to check the TCRdb D call of TRBD1. Looked up from germline, CDR1 is LNHNV and CDR2 is YYDKDF (reference sequence). This CDR3 has 12 residues. CDR3 sequence reads: CATTRKGETQYF.

V is TRBV5-1 and J is TRBJ2-3; there is no DNA to check the TCRdb D call of TRBD1. Germline-derived CDR1 and CDR2 are SGHRS and YFSETQ. The CDR3 sequence is 16 residues long. This CDR3 reads CASSSVAGQGTDTQYF.

The CDR3 protein is CASSPRDREIYEQYF. The J gene is TRBJ2-7, the V gene TRBV5-1; TCRdb's D call, TRBD1, is unchecked because there is no DNA. The germline gives CDR1 SGHRS, CDR2 YFSETQ. CDR3 length equals 15 residues.

This rearrangement joins TRBV29-1 to TRBJ2-1; TCRdb proposes TRBD2, but this gene call is untestable without DNA. CDR1 is SQVTM and CDR2 is ANQGSEA in the germline V gene. This CDR3 region has 13 residues. The CDR3 spells CSVAGESRNEQFF.

This rearrangement joins TRBV5-1 to TRBJ2-1. The germline V gene has CDR1 SGHRS and CDR2 YFSETQ. The CDR3 covers 12 residues. The CDR3 sequence is CASSFDRREQFF.

The chain uses TRBV5-1 and TRBJ1-6; TCRdb proposes TRBD1, but this gene call is untestable without DNA. This CDR3 contains 15 residues. Germline CDR1 is SGHRS and CDR2 is YFSETQ. CDR3 sequence: CASSLALQGNSPLHF. The whole variable domain, filled in from reference TRBV5-1 and TRBJ1-6, reads KAGVTQTPRYLIKTRGQQVTLSCSPISGHRSVSWYQQTPGQGLQFLFEYFSETQRNKGNFPGRFSGRQFSNSRSEMNVSTLELGDSALYLCASSLALQGNSPLHFGNGTRLTVT.

This chain links TRBV12-3 or TRBV12-4 with TRBJ2-3; without DNA, the TCRdb call of TRBD1 cannot be checked. The CDR3 consists of 14 residues. The CDR3 sequence is CASSDTGWTDTQYF.

V and J are TRBV12-3 or TRBV12-4 and TRBJ2-1; TCRdb lists TRBD2, though no DNA is available to test this call. This CDR3 comprises 15 residues. Here the CDR3 reads CASSPRLAEPNEQFF.

The J gene is TRBJ1-1, the V gene TRBV7-9; there is no DNA to check the TCRdb D call of TRBD1. This CDR3 spans 15 amino acids. Germline V CDR1 and CDR2: SEHNR, FQNEAQ (reference sequence). CDR3 protein: CASSHWATEALMAFF.

The chain uses TRBV4-2 and TRBJ2-7; the D gene TCRdb calls, TRBD2, cannot be checked with no DNA. This CDR3 comprises 15 residues. Germline CDR1 reads LGHNA; CDR2 reads YNFKEQ. CDR3 sequence reads: CASSRRAGDFSEQYF.

The chain combines TRBV12-3 or TRBV12-4 with TRBJ2-2. The CDR3 length is 12 residues. CDR3 amino acids: CASSSQGGELFF.

This sequence joins TRBV20-1 and TRBJ2-7; TCRdb proposes TRBD1, but this gene call is untestable without DNA. Germline CDR1 DFQATT, CDR2 SNEGSKA (reference sequence). CDR3 length equals 14 residues. The CDR3 spells CSARAPSGAREQYF.

The rearrangement links TRBV4-3 to TRBJ2-3; the TRBD1 assignment by TCRdb is unverifiable without DNA. Germline values: CDR1 LGHNA, CDR2 YSLEER. The CDR3 is 16 amino acids. The CDR3 loop reads CASSHGSGISPDTQYF.